These 19 T cell receptor beta chains were sequenced from one sample in a study of T cell responses to AZD1222 COVID-19 vaccine. Measured with immunoSEQ multiplex PCR; TCRdb has only the in-frame clones, and not every one. This sample has some 120,000 clones, with roughly 86% found just once. This specimen consisted of peripheral blood, obtained on day 0 of AZD1222 vaccination. All receptors come from an adult in good health.

V usage is TRBV7-8 and J usage is TRBJ2-7; D unclear. The V and J ends lost 1 base and 6 bases respectively, with 10 bases between them. The CDR3 is 13 residues long. Germline V gene data show CDR1 as SGHVS and CDR2 as FQNEAQ. The CDR3 sequence: CASSLGARLEQYF. CDR3 nucleotide sequence: TGTGCCAGCAGCTTAGGGGCCCGACTCGAGCAGTACTTC.

The count of this clone is one. This rearrangement joins TRBV10-2 to TRBJ1-6, with D unresolved. Germline loops: CDR1 WSHSY, CDR2 SAAADI. The CDR3 extends over 14 amino acids. V was pared by 3 bases and J by 5 bases, with 8 bases between. Here the CDR3 reads CASSERVDNSPLHF. CDR3 bases: TGCGCCAGCAGTGAAAGGGTCGATAATTCACCCCTCCACTTT.

A few counts support this clone. In DNA, the CDR3 is TGTGCCAGCAGGAATAACAGGGATACTGAAGCTTTCTTT. Protein product: CASRNNRDTEAFF. J is TRBJ1-1 and V is TRBV2; D is possibly TRBD1 (6 bases). Per germline, CDR1 SNHLY and CDR2 FYNNEI. The V gene lost 6 bases and the J gene lost 5 bases, with 13 bases spanning the gap. The CDR3 contains 13 residues.

J is TRBJ2-7 and V is TRBV15; 8 bases line up with TRBD1. The CDR3 is 13 amino acids. V trimming: 8 bases; J trimming: 4 bases; junction bases outside the gene matches: 7. Germline V lookup: CDR1 LNHNV, CDR2 YYDKDF (reference sequence). The CDR3 region is CATARDRSYEQYF. As DNA, the CDR3 is TGTGCCACCGCCCGGGACAGGTCTTACGAGCAGTACTTC.

The V gene is TRBV9, the J gene TRBJ2-1; D unclear. The V gene lost 0 bases and the J gene lost 5 bases, with 12 bases spanning the gap. This CDR3 contains 15 residues. Germline V CDR1 and CDR2: SGDLS, YYNGEE. The CDR3 region is CASSVAPHTNNEQFF. The CDR3 coding sequence is TGTGCCAGCAGCGTAGCACCGCACACCAACAATGAGCAGTTCTTC.

The rearrangement links TRBV30 to TRBJ1-2, with TRBD1 identical over 7 bases. Germline V gives CDR1 GTSNPN, CDR2 SVGIG (reference sequence). The CDR3 has 14 amino acids. With V trimmed by 8 bases and J by 8 bases, 17 bases remained unmatched. The CDR3 DNA reads TGTGCCCGACTTGGGGAGGGGGCCCGAGGGGGCTACACCTTC. It encodes CARLGEGARGGYTF.

The chain links TRBV5-1 to TRBJ1-4; maybe TRBD1 (5 bases). Germline assignment: CDR1 SGHRS and CDR2 YFSETQ. V lost 1 base and J 8 bases, leaving 21 bases between the germline ends. This CDR3 spans 17 amino acids. The CDR3 reads CASSLNGPGTASEKLFF. DNA of the CDR3: TGCGCCAGCAGCTTGAATGGGCCCGGGACCGCCTCCGAAAAACTGTTTTTT.

The chain recombines TRBV5-1 with TRBJ2-5; 8 bases match TRBD2. This CDR3 contains 15 residues. Unmatched junction bases numbered 8, after V lost 2 bases and J lost 5 bases. Germline CDR1 SGHRS, CDR2 YFSETQ. The CDR3 coding sequence is TGCGCCAGCAGCTTTTCCACGGGGGGGTTTGAGACCCAGTACTTC. Translated: CASSFSTGGFETQYF.

The chain is built from TRBV4-1 and TRBJ1-6, with 9 bases matching TRBD1. The CDR3 has 17 residues. Germline trimming cut 0 bases from V and 7 bases from J; bases unmatched to any gene: 7. The germline gives CDR1 MGHRA, CDR2 YSYEKL. The CDR3 loop is CASSQDGQGTGNSPLHF. The CDR3 region has the DNA TGCGCCAGCAGCCAAGACGGACAGGGGACGGGCAATTCACCCCTCCACTTT.

The rearrangement joins TRBV19 to TRBJ2-7; D possibly uses TRBD1 or TRBD2 (6 bases each). The CDR3 sequence is 17 residues long. V lost 3 bases and J lost 3, with 21 bases in between. The germline gives CDR1 LNHDA, CDR2 SQIVND (reference sequence). The CDR3 reads CASSMLPGRGTYYEQYF. The CDR3 DNA follows: TGTGCCAGTAGTATGCTCCCGGGAAGGGGGACTTACTACGAGCAGTACTTC.

DNA for the CDR3: TGTGCCAGCAGCTTGTTCGACAGTGGGGTATACGAGCAGTACTTC. This codes for CASSLFDSGVYEQYF. The rearrangement links TRBV7-6 to TRBJ2-7; D is possibly TRBD1 (5 bases). With 3 bases removed from V and 4 bases from J, the gap between germline ends came to 16 bases. CDR1 is SGHVS and CDR2 is FNYEAQ in the germline V gene. The CDR3 length is 15 residues.

CDR3 amino acids: CASSQDPRQGGPTDTQYF. The DNA for the CDR3 is TGTGCCAGCAGCCAAGATCCCCGGCAGGGAGGACCCACAGATACGCAGTATTTT. The J gene is TRBJ2-3, the V gene TRBV4-2; TRBD2 might be the D (6 bases). V shed 0 bases and J shed 2 bases, with 18 bases lying between them. This CDR3 comprises 18 residues. Germline assignment: CDR1 LGHNA and CDR2 YNFKEQ.

This clone came up a few times. The rearrangement links TRBV19 to TRBJ1-2; a weak D match, TRBD1 (5 bases). In germline, CDR1 is LNHDA, CDR2 SQIVND (reference sequence). V was pared by 5 bases and J by 8 bases, with 27 bases between. The CDR3 is 17 amino acids. Here the CDR3 DNA reads TGTGCCAGTAGTGCCTTACTGGGGGGAACCGCTTATGAGGGCTACACCTTC. Amino acid sequence: CASSALLGGTAYEGYTF.

This clone was counted between two and nine times. The chain carries TRBV16 and TRBJ1-6; the match to TRBD1 covers 7 bases. The V gene's germline CDR1 is KGHSY and CDR2 FQNENV. V shed 2 bases, J shed 14 bases, and the junction held 6 bases outside the gene matches. The CDR3 length is 13 residues. CDR3 sequence reads: CASSQGQVGALHF. The CDR3 DNA reads TGTGCCAGCAGCCAAGGACAGGTGGGAGCCCTCCACTTT.

CDR3 region: CASSPLAGSDYEQYF. CDR3 coding DNA: TGTGCCAGCAGCCCGTTAGCGGGGTCGGACTACGAGCAGTACTTC. The chain has TRBV5-6 and TRBJ2-7, with TRBD2 matching 8 bases. The CDR3 spans 15 residues. The trim removed 4 bases at V and 3 bases at J, leaving 9 bases unmatched. Germline V gives CDR1 SGHDT, CDR2 YYEEEE.

The chain joins TRBV19 to TRBJ2-7, with D hard to call. Germline CDR1 is LNHDA and CDR2 is SQIVND (reference sequence). V dropped 5 bases and J dropped 0 bases, with 8 bases sitting between them. The CDR3 spans 13 residues. This chain's CDR3 is CASSLSSSYEQYF. Written as DNA, the CDR3 is TGTGCCAGTAGTCTCTCGAGCTCCTACGAGCAGTACTTC.

The rearrangement uses TRBV6-5 and TRBJ2-1; D is uncertain. The V end lost 5 bases, the J end lost 2 bases, and 10 bases lay between the germline ends. Germline V CDR1 and CDR2: MNHEY, SVGAGI. This CDR3 contains 14 residues. The CDR3 here is CASSTSRAYNEQFF. CDR3 sequence (DNA): TGTGCCAGCAGTACCTCCCGGGCCTACAATGAGCAGTTCTTC.

The chain uses TRBV24-1 and TRBJ2-3, with D possibly being TRBD2 (6 bases). There are 18 residues in the CDR3. V shed 5 bases and J shed 0 bases, with 20 bases lying between them. CDR1 is KGHDR and CDR2 is SFDVKD in the germline V gene. CDR3 amino acids: CATSAVPTAGTSTDTQYF. CDR3 nucleotide sequence: TGTGCCACCAGTGCAGTGCCTACCGCGGGGACTAGCACAGATACGCAGTATTTT.

V and J are TRBV5-1 and TRBJ2-7; TRBD2 aligns across 8 bases. CDR1 SGHRS and CDR2 YFSETQ come from the germline V gene. The CDR3 has 15 residues. V was pared by 4 bases and J by 3 bases, with 9 bases of the junction left unmatched. CDR3: CASSRTAGEHYEQYF. DNA of the CDR3: TGCGCCAGCAGCCGTACAGCGGGGGAGCACTACGAGCAGTACTTC. Based on the CDR3 plus reference TRBV5-1 and TRBJ2-7, the full variable domain is KAGVTQTPRYLIKTRGQQVTLSCSPISGHRSVSWYQQTPGQGLQFLFEYFSETQRNKGNFPGRFSGRQFSNSRSEMNVSTLELGDSALYLCASSRTAGEHYEQYFGPGTRLTVT.